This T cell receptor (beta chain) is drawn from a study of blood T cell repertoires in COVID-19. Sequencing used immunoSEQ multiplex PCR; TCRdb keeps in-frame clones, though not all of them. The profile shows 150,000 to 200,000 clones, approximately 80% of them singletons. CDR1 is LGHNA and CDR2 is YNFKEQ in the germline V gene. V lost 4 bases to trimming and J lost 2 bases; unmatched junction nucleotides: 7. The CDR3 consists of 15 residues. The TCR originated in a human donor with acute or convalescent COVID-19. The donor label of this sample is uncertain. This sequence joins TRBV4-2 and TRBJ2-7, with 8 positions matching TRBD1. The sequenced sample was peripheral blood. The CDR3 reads CASSLNRGSTYEQYF. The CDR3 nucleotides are TGTGCCAGCAGCCTAAACAGGGGGAGCACCTACGAGCAGTACTTC.